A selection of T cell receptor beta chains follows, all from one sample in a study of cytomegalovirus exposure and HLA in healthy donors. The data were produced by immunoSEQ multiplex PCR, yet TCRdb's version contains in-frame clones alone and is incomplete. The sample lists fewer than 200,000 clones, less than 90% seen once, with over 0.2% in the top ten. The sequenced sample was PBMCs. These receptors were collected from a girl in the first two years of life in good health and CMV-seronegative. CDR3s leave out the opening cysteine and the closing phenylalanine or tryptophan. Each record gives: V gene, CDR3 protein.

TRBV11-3 ASSLDQVRDRASAIYGYT
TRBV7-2 ASSRTGTGGSTGELF
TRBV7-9 ASSTSTGGGNTIY
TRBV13 ASSDFLSTDTQY
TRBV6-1 ARGQGTGSH
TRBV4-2 ASSQGGGVGGTQY
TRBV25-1 ASSESLGSYNEQF
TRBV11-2 ASSLDLPGGGEKLF
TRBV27 ASSLTPGDEQF
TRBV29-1 SVEDAHLAGYT
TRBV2 ASSETPGILYGYT
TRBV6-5 ARNRGRSRGELF
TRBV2 ASSEAGTRGVKF
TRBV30 AWSPGEGWGYEQY
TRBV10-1 ASSQSGGAEDTQY
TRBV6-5 ASSYNPGAYNEQF
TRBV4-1 ASRLDRGRDTEAF
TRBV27 ASSLSRNSPLH
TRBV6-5 ASSYSLDRPYEQY
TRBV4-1 ASSPGQGRNSPLH
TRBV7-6 ASTMLGPHSGRSYNEQF
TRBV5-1 ASSLRAGGMDKNIQY
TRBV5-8 ASTRPFYGYT
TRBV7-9 ASRSGLADGANVLT
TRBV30 AWRRGLKETQY
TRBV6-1 ASNPGTGVYNEQF
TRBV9 ASSQNTGQGAANTGELF